These 9 T cell receptor beta chains were all obtained from the same sample, sequenced in a study of OX40 agonist ivuxolimab in advanced cancers. Clones were read by immunoSEQ multiplex PCR, and TCRdb kept only the in-frame ones, dropping some. The data hold roughly 23,000 clones, with over 70% observed a single time. Sequenced here: CD4+ or CD8+ T cells sorted from blood, sampled in a trial of the OX40 agonist ivuxolimab. These receptors came from an adult with an advanced solid tumor such as melanoma, head and neck, liver or kidney cancer.

The chain carries TRBV28 and TRBJ1-5; D is possibly TRBD1 (6 bases). Trimming cost V 6 bases and J 6 bases, with 24 bases left between them. CDR3 length equals 17 residues. Germline V lookup: CDR1 MDHEN, CDR2 SYDVKM. CDR3 protein: CASRQTGGGGSGQPQHF. The CDR3 nucleotides read TGTGCCAGCAGACAAACCGGGGGGGGCGGTTCGGGTCAGCCCCAGCATTTT.

V is TRBV21-1 and J is TRBJ1-3. TRBV21-1 constitutes a pseudogene. The CDR3 loop spans 14 amino acids. The DNA for the CDR3 is TGTGCCAGCAGCAAGGGGGAGGCTGGAAACACCATATATTTT. Amino acids: CASSKGEAGNTIYF.

The V and J genes are TRBV11-2 and TRBJ2-2; 14 bases are shared with TRBD2. CDR1 and CDR2 (germline): SGHAT, FQNNGV. With V trimmed by 5 bases and J by 9 bases, 5 bases remained unmatched. The CDR3 totals 15 residues. The CDR3 bases are TGTGCCAGCAGCCCCGGGACTAGCGGGAGCAGGGAGCTGTTTTTT. Translating gives CASSPGTSGSRELFF. Variable domain in full (rest from reference TRBV11-2 and TRBJ2-2): EAGVAQSPRYKIIEKRQSVAFWCNPISGHATLYWYQQILGQGPKLLIQFQNNGVVDDSQLPKDRFSAERLKGVDSTLKIQPAKLEDSAVYLCASSPGTSGSRELFFGEGSRLTVL.

The rearrangement joins TRBV5-6 to TRBJ1-1; possibly TRBD1 for D (6 bases). The V gene lost 0 bases and the J gene lost 9 bases, with 12 bases spanning the gap. Germline-derived CDR1 and CDR2 are SGHDT and YYEEEE. This CDR3 comprises 13 residues. The CDR3 here is CASSLALQGKAFF. In nucleotides, the CDR3 is TGTGCCAGCAGCTTGGCCCTACAGGGAAAAGCTTTCTTT.

The CDR3 sequence is CASNPPGNEQYF. Here the CDR3 DNA reads TGTGCCAGCAACCCCCCCGGAAACGAGCAGTACTTC. This chain joins TRBV6-5 and TRBJ2-7; no reliable D call. Between the trimmed V and J ends, which lost 7 bases and 5 bases, there was a span of 12 bases. The germline CDR1 and CDR2 sequences are MNHEY and SVGAGI. The CDR3 is made up of 12 amino acids.

The chain has TRBV19 and TRBJ1-6, with D perhaps matching TRBD1 (6 bases). CDR3 length equals 12 residues. V was pared by 5 bases and J by 13 bases, with 12 bases between. Per germline, CDR1 LNHDA and CDR2 SQIVND (reference sequence). The DNA for the CDR3 is TGTGCCAGTAGTCCACAACAGGGTCCCCTCCACTTT. Translated: CASSPQQGPLHF.

Details on this clone: The junction does not match germline at one end; this may be a read error. The rearrangement joins TRBV4-1 to TRBJ1-6; 7 nucleotides align to TRBD1. CDR3 length: 14 amino acids. Germline lookup yields CDR1 MGHRA and CDR2 YSYEKL. The CDR3: CASSQDPSDRRLDF. The CDR3, as DNA: TGCGCCAGCAGCCAAGATCCCTCGGACAGGCGGCTCGACTTT.

The rearrangement joins TRBV27 to TRBJ2-7; 8 bases fit TRBD2. CDR1 is MNHEY, CDR2 SMNVEV, per germline (reference sequence). This CDR3 has 15 residues. J gave up 0 bases and V 2 bases, and 3 bases lay outside the gene matches. The CDR3 region has the DNA TGTGCCAGCAGTTTAGCGGGAGGCGGCTCCTACGAGCAGTACTTC. Translated, it gives CASSLAGGGSYEQYF.

This rearrangement joins TRBV28 to TRBJ1-4; possibly TRBD1 for D (6 bases). The CDR3 extends over 14 amino acids. V dropped 10 bases and J dropped 8 bases, with 20 bases sitting between them. Germline CDR1 is MDHEN and CDR2 is SYDVKM. The CDR3, as DNA: TGTGCCACGTCCCTAGGGGGGGTATCGGAAAAACTGTTTTTT. The encoded protein is CATSLGGVSEKLFF.